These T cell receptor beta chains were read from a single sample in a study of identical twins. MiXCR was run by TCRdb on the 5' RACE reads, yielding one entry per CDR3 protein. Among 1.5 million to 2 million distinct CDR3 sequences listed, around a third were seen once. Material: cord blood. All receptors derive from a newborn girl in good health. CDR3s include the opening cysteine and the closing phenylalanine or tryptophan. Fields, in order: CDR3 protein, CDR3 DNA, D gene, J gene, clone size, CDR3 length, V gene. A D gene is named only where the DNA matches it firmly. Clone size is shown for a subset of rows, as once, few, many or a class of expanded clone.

CASSGDSLLKFF TGTGCCAGCAGTGGGGACAGCCTCTTGAAGTTCTTC TRBD1 TRBJ2-1 few 12 TRBV12-3/TRBV12-4
CATSDFGRNYGYTF TGTGCCACCAGTGATTTCGGCAGGAACTATGGCTACACCTTC . TRBJ1-2 few 14 TRBV24-1
CSARVKGRSSYEQYF TGCAGTGCTAGAGTGAAGGGGAGGAGCTCCTACGAGCAGTACTTC . TRBJ2-7 . 15 TRBV20-1
CASSVGQGAVKNIQYF TGTGCCAGCAGCGTAGGTCAGGGGGCGGTCAAAAACATTCAGTACTTC TRBD1 TRBJ2-4 . 16 TRBV9
CASIPSGGRGYTF TGTGCCAGCATCCCATCGGGGGGTCGGGGCTACACCTTC . TRBJ1-2 . 13 TRBV21-1
CASSPYSFGAGNQPQHF TGTGCCAGCAGCCCTTACAGTTTTGGGGCGGGCAATCAGCCCCAGCATTTT . TRBJ1-5 . 17 TRBV27
CASSSGTGLIF TGTGCCAGCAGTTCCGGGACAGGTTTAATCTTC TRBD1 TRBJ2-1 . 11 TRBV12-3/TRBV12-4
CASKTAGGPSYNEQFF TGTGCCAGCAAAACAGCGGGAGGACCCTCCTACAATGAGCAGTTCTTC TRBD2 TRBJ2-1 . 16 TRBV2
CATSRSDYSYERYF TGTGCCACCAGCAGATCGGACTACTCCTACGAGCGGTACTTC . TRBJ2-7 . 14 TRBV15
CSVVGQMRYNEQYF TGCAGCGTTGTGGGACAGATGCGTTACAATGAGCAGTACTTC TRBD1 TRBJ2-7 few 14 TRBV29-1
CASSVEAGAYNEQFF TGTGCCAGCAGTGTAGAAGCGGGGGCCTACAATGAGCAGTTCTTC TRBD2 TRBJ2-1 few 15 TRBV2